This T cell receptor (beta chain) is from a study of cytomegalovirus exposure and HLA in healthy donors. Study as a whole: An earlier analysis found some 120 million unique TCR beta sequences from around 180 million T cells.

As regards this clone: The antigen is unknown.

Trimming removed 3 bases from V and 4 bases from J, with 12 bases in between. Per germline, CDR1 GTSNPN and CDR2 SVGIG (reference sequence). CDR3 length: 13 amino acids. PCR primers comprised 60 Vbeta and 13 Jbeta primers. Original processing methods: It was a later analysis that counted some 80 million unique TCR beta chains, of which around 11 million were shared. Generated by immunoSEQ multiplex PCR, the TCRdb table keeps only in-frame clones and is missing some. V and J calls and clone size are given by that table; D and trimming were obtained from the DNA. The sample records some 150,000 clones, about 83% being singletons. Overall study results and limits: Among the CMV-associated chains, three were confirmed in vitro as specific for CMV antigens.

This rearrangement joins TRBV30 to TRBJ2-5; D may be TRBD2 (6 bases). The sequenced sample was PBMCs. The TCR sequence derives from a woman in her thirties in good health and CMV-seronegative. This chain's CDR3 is CAWRARGGETQYF. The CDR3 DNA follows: TGTGCCTGGAGGGCACGGGGAGGAGAGACCCAGTACTTC.